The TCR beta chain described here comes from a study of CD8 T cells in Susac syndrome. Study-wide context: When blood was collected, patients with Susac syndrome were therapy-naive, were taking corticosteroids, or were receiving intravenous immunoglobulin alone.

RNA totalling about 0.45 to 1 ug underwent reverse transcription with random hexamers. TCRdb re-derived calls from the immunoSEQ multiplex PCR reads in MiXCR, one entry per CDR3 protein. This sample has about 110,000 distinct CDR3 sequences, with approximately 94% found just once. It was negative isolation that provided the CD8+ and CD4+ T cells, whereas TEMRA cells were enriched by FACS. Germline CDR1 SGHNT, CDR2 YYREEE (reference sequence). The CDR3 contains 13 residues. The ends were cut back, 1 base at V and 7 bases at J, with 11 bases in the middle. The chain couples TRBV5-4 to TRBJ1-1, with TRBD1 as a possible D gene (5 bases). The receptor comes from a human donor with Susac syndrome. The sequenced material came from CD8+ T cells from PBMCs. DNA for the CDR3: TGTGCCAGCAGCTTGTTTCCGACAGTTGAAGCTTTCTTT. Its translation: CASSLFPTVEAFF.